The next 6 T cell receptor beta chains were all read from a single sample in a study of cytomegalovirus exposure and HLA in healthy donors. With 60 Vbeta and 13 Jbeta primers, the PCR was carried out. Libraries were prepared by immunoSEQ multiplex PCR; TCRdb keeps only in-frame clonotypes and omits some of them. The sample lists some 160,000 clones, 60% to 80% occurring once. The sample comprised PBMCs. Source of these receptors: a male donor in good health and CMV-seronegative.

This chain joins TRBV7-9 and TRBJ1-6; no definite D call. The CDR3 has 14 residues. Per germline, CDR1 SEHNR and CDR2 FQNEAQ (reference sequence). V lost 1 base and J lost 9, with 10 bases in between. The CDR3 sequence is CASSLDSGISPLHF. The CDR3 DNA reads as TGTGCCAGCAGCTTAGATAGCGGTATTTCACCCCTCCACTTT.

The V and J genes are TRBV28 and TRBJ2-1, with TRBD2 matching 10 bases. Looked up from germline, CDR1 is MDHEN and CDR2 is SYDVKM. The CDR3 runs to 15 residues. V shed 1 base, J shed 9 bases, and the junction held 6 bases outside the gene matches. The CDR3 DNA reads as TGTGCCAGCAGTTTATCCCCAGCGGGAGGGTCTGAGCAGTTCTTC. This translates into CASSLSPAGGSEQFF.

The chain employs TRBV25-1 and TRBJ1-4; 7 nucleotides match TRBD1. Trimming cost V 4 bases and J 5 bases; bases outside gene matches: 1. The CDR3 totals 13 residues. CDR1 is MGHDK, CDR2 SYGVNS, per germline. DNA for the CDR3: TGTGCCAGCAGTGGGGGACAGAATGAAAAACTGTTTTTT. This encodes CASSGGQNEKLFF.

The chain is built from TRBV6-1 and TRBJ2-1, with TRBD1 identical over 8 bases. The CDR3 sequence is 14 residues long. V lost 6 bases, J lost 5 bases, and 6 bases stayed unmatched. CDR1 and CDR2 (germline): MNHNS, SASEGT. The CDR3 loop reads CASRDRARNNEQFF. CDR3 coding DNA: TGTGCCAGCAGGGACAGGGCGCGGAACAATGAGCAGTTCTTC.

The chain has TRBV7-9 and TRBJ2-7; tentatively, D is TRBD1 (6 bases). The V end was cut by 2 bases, the J end by 2 bases, with 7 bases between. The CDR3 is 13 amino acids. The germline CDR1 and CDR2 sequences are SEHNR and FQNEAQ (reference sequence). The CDR3 sequence: CASSLQGTYEQYF. The CDR3 DNA sequence: TGTGCCAGCAGCTTACAGGGGACCTACGAGCAGTACTTC.

The chain employs TRBV28 and TRBJ2-3, with TRBD2 matching over 9 bases. The CDR3 is 14 amino acids. Germline-derived CDR1 and CDR2 are MDHEN and SYDVKM. The junction had 4 bases not matched to a gene; V was cut back by 2 bases and J by 7 bases. CDR3 nucleotides: TGTGCCAGCAGTTTAGCGGGAGGGTCGAATACGCAGTATTTT. This gives the protein CASSLAGGSNTQYF. Full variable domain (missing parts from reference TRBV28 and TRBJ2-3): DVKVTQSSRYLVKRTGEKVFLECVQDMDHENMFWYRQDPGLGLRLIYFSYDVKMKEKGDIPEGYSVSREKKERFSLILESASTNQTSMYLCASSLAGGSNTQYFGPGTRLTVL.